The 15 T cell receptor beta chains below were found in one sample sequenced in a study of blood T cell repertoires in COVID-19. TCRdb's copy holds only in-frame clones and misses some; the assay was immunoSEQ multiplex PCR. The sample lists under 200,000 clones; 86% were seen once. The sequenced sample was peripheral blood. The receptors were sampled from a woman in her seventies with acute or convalescent COVID-19.

The chain recombines TRBV6-5 with TRBJ1-3, with D uncertain. With 7 bases removed from V and 4 bases from J, the gap between germline ends came to 11 bases. The germline CDR1 and CDR2 sequences are MNHEY and SVGAGI. The CDR3 runs 13 residues. This chain's CDR3 is CASKRAGGNTIYF. The CDR3, as DNA: TGTGCCAGCAAGAGGGCGGGCGGAAACACCATATATTTT.

This clone occurred once. The V gene is TRBV2, the J gene TRBJ2-3; D might be TRBD1 (7 bases). The CDR3 is made up of 14 amino acids. Trimming cost V 6 bases and J 0 bases, with 10 bases left between them. Germline CDR1 SNHLY, CDR2 FYNNEI. CDR3 DNA: TGTGCCAGCAGCGGGGGACAGAGCACAGATACGCAGTATTTT. Its protein is CASSGGQSTDTQYF.

The rearrangement joins TRBV19 to TRBJ1-6; tentative D call: TRBD1 (6 bases). The V end was cut by 10 bases, the J end by 7 bases, with 23 bases between. The CDR3 sequence is 16 residues long. Germline V gene lookup returns CDR1 LNHDA and CDR2 SQIVND (reference sequence). The CDR3 sequence: CATHLDSPPKNSPLHF. CDR3 bases: TGTGCCACCCATTTGGACAGTCCCCCGAAGAATTCACCCCTCCACTTT.

This chain connects TRBV18 to TRBJ1-1; D is unresolved. Trimming removed 6 bases at V and 5 bases at J, with 13 bases between. This CDR3 has 13 residues. Germline V gene data show CDR1 as KGHSH and CDR2 as LQKENI. CDR3 nucleotides: TGTGCCAGCTCGCAAGCGGGTAGGACTGAAGCTTTCTTT. It codes for CASSQAGRTEAFF. Drawing the rest from reference TRBV18 and TRBJ1-1, the complete variable domain is NAGVMQNPRHLVRRRGQEARLRCSPMKGHSHVYWYRQLPEEGLKFMVYLQKENIIDESGMPKERFSAEFPKEGPSILRIQQVVRGDSAAYFCASSQAGRTEAFFGQGTRLTVV.

The CDR3 bases are TGCGCCAGCAGCTGGGACAGGGGCTCTGGAAACACCATATATTTT. As protein: CASSWDRGSGNTIYF. This chain connects TRBV5-1 to TRBJ1-3, with 10 bases aligning to TRBD1. The CDR3 spans 15 residues. Germline values: CDR1 SGHRS, CDR2 YFSETQ. V trimming: 3 bases; J trimming: 0 bases; junction bases outside the gene matches: 0.

The chain joins TRBV24-1 to TRBJ2-1, with 8 bases matching TRBD2. There are 22 residues in the CDR3. V gave up 6 bases and J gave up 1 base; unmatched junction bases: 25. Germline-derived CDR1 and CDR2 are KGHDR and SFDVKD. The CDR3, as DNA: TGTGCCACCAGTAAAGGAAGGACAGTCCCGGGACTAGTAGGGTCTTCCTACAATGAGCAGTTCTTC. Translated, it gives CATSKGRTVPGLVGSSYNEQFF.

The chain has TRBV6-1 and TRBJ1-2; D remains unclear. Deletions cut 3 bases from V and 7 bases from J, with 12 bases between. The V gene's germline CDR1 is MNHNS and CDR2 SASEGT. CDR3 length: 13 amino acids. The CDR3 here is CASSDGGSFGYTF. As DNA, the CDR3 is TGTGCCAGCAGTGACGGAGGGTCCTTTGGCTACACCTTC.

The chain carries TRBV7-9 and TRBJ1-6, with D possibly matching TRBD1 (5 bases). Trimming took off 0 bases at V and 9 bases at J, with 9 bases between the two ends. Germline CDR1 is SEHNR and CDR2 is FQNEAQ (reference sequence). The CDR3 contains 14 residues. CDR3 DNA sequence: TGTGCCAGCAGCTTAGCTTCCGACAGTTCACCCCTCCACTTT. This sequence encodes CASSLASDSSPLHF.

V is TRBV9 and J is TRBJ2-3; D is undetermined. This CDR3 is 15 amino acids long. Between the trimmed V and J ends, which lost 0 bases and 6 bases, there was a span of 14 bases. Germline CDR1 SGDLS, CDR2 YYNGEE. CDR3 loop: CASSVGLPSSDTQYF. The DNA of the CDR3 is TGTGCCAGCAGCGTAGGACTCCCGAGCTCGGATACGCAGTATTTT.

V is TRBV11-1 and J is TRBJ2-5; D perhaps matches TRBD2 (6 bases). The CDR3 contains 12 residues. CDR1 is SGHAT, CDR2 FQDESV, per germline (reference sequence). Trimming took off 5 bases at V and 13 bases at J, with 17 bases between the two ends. CDR3 in amino acids: CASSDTRRDSYF. CDR3 bases: TGTGCCAGCAGCGACACAAGGAGGGACTCGTACTTC. Filled out from reference TRBV11-1 and TRBJ2-5, the complete variable domain reads EAEVAQSPRYKITEKSQAVAFWCDPISGHATLYWYRQILGQGPELLVQFQDESVVDDSQLPKDRFSAERLKGVDSTLKIQPAELGDSAMYLCASSDTRRDSYFGPGTRLLVL.

The chain is built from TRBV7-2 and TRBJ2-4, with 7 bases that match TRBD1. The CDR3 sequence is 17 residues long. Germline V CDR1 and CDR2: SGHTA, FQGNSA. With V trimmed by 5 bases and J by 2 bases, 12 bases remained unmatched. The CDR3 loop reads CASSPDSSRGTKNIQYF. Written as DNA, the CDR3 is TGTGCCAGCAGCCCAGACAGTTCCAGGGGGACCAAAAACATTCAGTACTTC.

The chain links TRBV28 to TRBJ1-1; no reliable D call. Trimming removed 4 bases at V and 11 bases at J, with 14 bases between. The germline V gene has CDR1 MDHEN and CDR2 SYDVKM. This CDR3 has 12 amino acids. In DNA form, the CDR3 reads TGTGCCAGCAGTTCCACACTCCCGGGGGCTTTCTTT. Translated: CASSSTLPGAFF.

This clone has a single count. In nucleotides, the CDR3 is TGTGCCAGCAGCCTCAGTCGGACTGGAGAGCAGTTCTTC. Translation gives CASSLSRTGEQFF. The chain links TRBV7-9 to TRBJ2-1, with D possibly being TRBD2 (5 bases). The CDR3 runs to 13 residues. The ends were cut back, 5 bases at V and 10 bases at J, with 15 bases in the middle. Germline V gene sequence: CDR1 SEHNR, CDR2 FQNEAQ (reference sequence). Full variable domain (outside the CDR3, taken from reference TRBV7-9 and TRBJ2-1): DTGVSQNPRHKITKRGQNVTFRCDPISEHNRLYWYRQTLGQGPEFLTYFQNEAQLEKSRLLSDRFSAERPKGSFSTLEIQRTEQGDSAMYLCASSLSRTGEQFFGPGTRLTVL.

The V and J genes are TRBV9 and TRBJ1-2, with 7 positions matching TRBD1. The CDR3 extends over 15 amino acids. Germline CDR1 reads SGDLS; CDR2 reads YYNGEE. J was trimmed by 8 bases and V by 3 bases; bases with no gene match: 13. CDR3 bases: TGTGCCAGCAGCGAAGGGGCGGGGACAGTGACGGGCTACACCTTC. Translating it yields CASSEGAGTVTGYTF.

This chain joins TRBV5-1 and TRBJ2-4; 7 bases match TRBD2. With 0 bases clipped from V and 8 bases from J, the junction kept 8 bases outside the gene matches. Germline CDR1 reads SGHRS; CDR2 reads YFSETQ. This CDR3 contains 15 residues. CDR3 nucleotides: TGCGCCAGCAGCTTGGCGACAGCGGGGCAAGACATTCAGTACTTC. Translation gives CASSLATAGQDIQYF.